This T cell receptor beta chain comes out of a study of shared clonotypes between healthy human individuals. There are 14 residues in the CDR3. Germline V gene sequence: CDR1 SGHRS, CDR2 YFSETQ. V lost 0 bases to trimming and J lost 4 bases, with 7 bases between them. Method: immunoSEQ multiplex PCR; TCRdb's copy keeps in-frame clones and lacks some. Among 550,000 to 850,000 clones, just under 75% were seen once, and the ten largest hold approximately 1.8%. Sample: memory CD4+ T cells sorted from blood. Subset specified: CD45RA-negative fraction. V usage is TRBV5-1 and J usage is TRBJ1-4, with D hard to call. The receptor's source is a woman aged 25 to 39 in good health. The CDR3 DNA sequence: TGCGCCAGCAGCTTGGACGGAATTAATGAAAAACTGTTTTTT. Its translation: CASSLDGINEKLFF.